A selection of T cell receptor beta chains follows, all from one sample in a study of early T cells in non-severe SARS-CoV-2 infection. A single record per CDR3 protein comes from TCRdb applying MiXCR to the 5' RACE reads. The data contain approximately 100,000 distinct CDR3 sequences, about 14% of them singletons. The specimen sequenced was whole blood. These receptor sequences come from an adult who was a healthcare worker with PCR-confirmed SARS-CoV-2 infection or an uninfected control (not recorded which). Both conserved end residues are part of each CDR3. The D gene is left open where the match is weak. Only some rows state a clone size, as once, few, many or a class for expanded clones.

TRBD1	TRBJ1-4	-	16	TRBV28	CASSEKGALANEKLFF	TGTGCCAGCTCCGAGAAGGGGGCGCTGGCGAATGAAAAACTGTTTTTT
-	TRBJ2-7	-	12	TRBV11-2	CASSLDAYEQYF	TGTGCCAGCAGCCTCGACGCCTACGAGCAGTACTTC
TRBD1	TRBJ1-1	few	13	TRBV30	CAWSGQGNTEAFF	TGTGCCTGGAGTGGACAGGGGAACACTGAAGCTTTCTTT
-	TRBJ1-5	many	16	TRBV9	CASSVDGQGTIRPQHF	TGTGCCAGCAGCGTAGATGGTCAGGGGACAATCCGCCCCCAGCATTTT
-	TRBJ2-1	-	16	TRBV5-5	CASSLDGQAPYNEQFF	TGTGCCAGCAGCCTGGACGGTCAAGCACCCTACAATGAGCAGTTCTTC
-	TRBJ1-1	few	16	TRBV7-9	CASYPGPLQGKFEAFF	TGTGCCAGCTACCCAGGACCGCTTCAGGGGAAATTTGAAGCTTTCTTT
TRBD1	TRBJ2-2	few	16	TRBV4-1	CASSFTGQGITGELFF	TGCGCCAGCAGTTTTACGGGACAGGGCATCACCGGGGAGCTGTTTTTT
-	TRBJ1-1	-	10	TRBV28	CATLLRWAFF	TGTGCCACCTTACTGAGGTGGGCTTTCTTT
-	TRBJ2-3	-	14	TRBV7-2	CASKGTYSTDTQYF	TGTGCCAGCAAGGGGACTTACAGCACAGATACGCAGTATTTT
TRBD1	TRBJ2-4	many	14	TRBV5-1	CASSWVGQGNIQYF	TGCGCCAGCAGCTGGGTTGGACAGGGAAACATTCAGTACTTC
-	TRBJ2-6	-	11	TRBV12-3/TRBV12-4	CASSFANVLTF	TGTGCCAGCAGTTTCGCCAACGTCCTGACTTTC
-	TRBJ2-3	few	16	TRBV19	CASSGSLGHLTDTQYF	TGTGCCAGTAGCGGCTCCCTGGGCCACCTCACAGATACGCAGTATTTT
-	TRBJ2-7	-	14	TRBV7-6	CASSFSRADYEQYF	TGTGCCAGCAGCTTTAGCCGGGCGGACTACGAGCAGTACTTC
-	TRBJ2-7	-	14	TRBV15	CATSRDKLTYEQYF	TGTGCCACCAGCAGAGATAAACTAACCTACGAGCAGTACTTC
-	TRBJ2-7	few	15	TRBV12-3/TRBV12-4	CASSFGASKHYEQYF	TGTGCCAGCAGTTTTGGGGCGAGCAAACACTACGAGCAGTACTTC
-	TRBJ1-1	-	16	TRBV6-5	CASSFGRLQLNTEAFF	TGTGCCAGCAGTTTCGGACGGTTACAGTTGAACACTGAAGCTTTCTTT
-	TRBJ1-1	-	12	TRBV30	CAWRVGGTEAFF	TGTGCCTGGAGGGTAGGAGGCACTGAAGCTTTCTTT